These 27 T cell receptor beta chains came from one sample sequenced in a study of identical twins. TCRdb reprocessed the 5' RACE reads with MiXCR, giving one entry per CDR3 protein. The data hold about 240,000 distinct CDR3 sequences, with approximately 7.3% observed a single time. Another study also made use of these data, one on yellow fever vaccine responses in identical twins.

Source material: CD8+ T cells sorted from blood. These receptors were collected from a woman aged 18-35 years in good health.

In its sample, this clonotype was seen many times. CDR3 sequence: CSVDFPSGRYSQEEQFF. The DNA for the CDR3 is TGCAGCGTTGACTTCCCTAGCGGGAGGTATTCACAGGAGGAGCAGTTCTTC. The chain carries TRBV29-1 and TRBJ2-1; TRBD2 agrees at 11 bases. From germline, CDR1 is SQVTM and CDR2 ANQGSEA. Trimming at V came to 3 bases and at J to 10 bases, leaving 17 bases not matched to a gene. CDR3 length: 17 amino acids.

CDR3 sequence: CASSLDSQGYGYTF. CDR3 DNA sequence: TGCGCCAGCAGCTTGGATTCACAGGGCTATGGCTACACCTTC. This chain joins TRBV5-1 and TRBJ1-2; a weak D match, TRBD1 (6 bases). The V end was cut by 0 bases, the J end by 4 bases, with 10 bases between. The germline CDR1 and CDR2 sequences are SGHRS and YFSETQ. This CDR3 is 14 amino acids long.

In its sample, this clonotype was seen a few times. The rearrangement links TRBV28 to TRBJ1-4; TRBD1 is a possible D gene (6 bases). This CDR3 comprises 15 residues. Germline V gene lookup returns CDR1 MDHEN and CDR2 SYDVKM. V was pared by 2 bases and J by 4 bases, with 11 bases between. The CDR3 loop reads CASSLQRTVNEKLFF. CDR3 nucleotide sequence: TGTGCCAGCAGTTTACAACGGACAGTTAATGAAAAACTGTTTTTT.

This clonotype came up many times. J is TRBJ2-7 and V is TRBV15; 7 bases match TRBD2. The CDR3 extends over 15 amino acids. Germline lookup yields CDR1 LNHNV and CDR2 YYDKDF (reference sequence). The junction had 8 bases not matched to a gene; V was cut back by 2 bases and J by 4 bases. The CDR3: CATSRPPSGSYEQYF. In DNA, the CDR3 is TGTGCCACCAGCAGACCACCTAGCGGTTCGTACGAGCAGTACTTC.

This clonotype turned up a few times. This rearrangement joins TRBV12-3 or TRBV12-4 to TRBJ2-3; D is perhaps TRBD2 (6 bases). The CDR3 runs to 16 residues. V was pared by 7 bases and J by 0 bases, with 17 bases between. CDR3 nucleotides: TGTGCCAGCACCCCGGGTGGGGGGAATAGCACAGATACGCAGTATTTT. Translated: CASTPGGGNSTDTQYF.

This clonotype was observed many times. The CDR3: CASSLWSNTEAFF. The DNA of the CDR3 is TGTGCCAGCAGCTTATGGAGTAACACTGAAGCTTTCTTT. V gene TRBV7-3 combines with J gene TRBJ1-1, with D uncertain. Trimming took 2 bases from V and 2 from J, leaving 6 bases between them. The CDR3 has 13 residues. Germline V gene lookup returns CDR1 SGHTA and CDR2 FQGTGA. The full variable domain, rest sourced from reference TRBV7-3 and TRBJ1-1, is GAGVSQTPSNKVTEKGKYVELRCDPISGHTALYWYRQSLGQGPEFLIYFQGTGAADDSGLPNDRFFAVRPEGSVSTLKIQRTERGDSAVYLCASSLWSNTEAFFGQGTRLTVV.

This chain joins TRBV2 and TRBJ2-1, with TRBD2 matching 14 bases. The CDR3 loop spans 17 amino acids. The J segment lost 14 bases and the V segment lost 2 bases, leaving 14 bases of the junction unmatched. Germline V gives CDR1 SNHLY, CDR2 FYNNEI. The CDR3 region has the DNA TGTGCCAGCAGTGAATCCCAAAAGACTAGCGGGAGGGTCGTAGAGTTCTTC. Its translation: CASSESQKTSGRVVEFF.

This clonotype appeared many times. CDR3 in DNA: TGCAGTGCCGAAGACGGCGAGCAGTTCTTC. Translating gives CSAEDGEQFF. The chain has TRBV20-1 and TRBJ2-1; D is uncertain. Germline CDR1 DFQATT, CDR2 SNEGSKA (reference sequence). V lost 6 bases and J 10 bases, leaving 10 bases between the germline ends. This CDR3 is built from 10 residues.

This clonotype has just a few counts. The DNA of the CDR3 is TGCAGTGCAGACCCGGGGGTTCCGATGGAGGACGAGCAGTACGTC. Its translation is CSADPGVPMEDEQYV. V and J are TRBV20-1 and TRBJ2-7; the D gene is possibly TRBD2 (6 bases). Trimming removed 6 bases from V and 5 bases from J, with 23 bases in between. The CDR3 runs 15 residues. Germline V lookup: CDR1 DFQATT, CDR2 SNEGSKA (reference sequence).

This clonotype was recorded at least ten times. This CDR3 is CSVKSGYTEAFF. CDR3 bases: TGCAGCGTGAAATCAGGGTACACTGAAGCTTTCTTT. This chain connects TRBV29-1 to TRBJ1-1; maybe TRBD1 (5 bases). The germline V gene encodes CDR1 SQVTM and CDR2 ANQGSEA. This CDR3 has 12 residues. The V end was cut by 6 bases, the J end by 3 bases, with 11 bases between. The full variable domain, its missing parts supplied by reference TRBV29-1 and TRBJ1-1, is SAVISQKPSRDICQRGTSLTIQCQVDSQVTMMFWYRQQPGQSLTLIATANQGSEATYESGFVIDKFPISRPNLTFSTLTVSNMSPEDSSIYLCSVKSGYTEAFFGQGTRLTVV.

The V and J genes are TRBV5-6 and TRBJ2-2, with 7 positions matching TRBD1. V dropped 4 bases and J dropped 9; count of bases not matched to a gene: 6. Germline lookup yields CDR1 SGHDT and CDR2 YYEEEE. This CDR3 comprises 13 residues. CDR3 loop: CASSRTGDRELFF. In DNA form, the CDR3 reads TGTGCCAGCAGCCGAACAGGGGACAGGGAGCTGTTTTTT.

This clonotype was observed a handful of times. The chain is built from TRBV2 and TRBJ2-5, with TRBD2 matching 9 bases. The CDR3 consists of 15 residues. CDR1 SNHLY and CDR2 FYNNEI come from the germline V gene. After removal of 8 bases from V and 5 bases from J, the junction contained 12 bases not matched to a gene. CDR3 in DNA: TGTGCCAGCTCAGAAATGGCGGGGGGGACGGAGACCCAGTACTTC. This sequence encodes CASSEMAGGTETQYF.

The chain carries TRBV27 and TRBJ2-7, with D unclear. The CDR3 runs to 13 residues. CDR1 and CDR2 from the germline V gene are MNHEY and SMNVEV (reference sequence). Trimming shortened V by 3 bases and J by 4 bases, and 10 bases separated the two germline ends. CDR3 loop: CASSFGLDYEQYF. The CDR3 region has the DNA TGTGCCAGCAGTTTTGGGTTAGATTACGAGCAGTACTTC.

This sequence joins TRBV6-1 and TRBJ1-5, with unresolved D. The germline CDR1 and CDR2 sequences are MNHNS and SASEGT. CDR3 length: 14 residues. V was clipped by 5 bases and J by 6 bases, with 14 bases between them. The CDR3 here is CASSPDKPSQPQHF. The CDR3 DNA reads TGTGCCAGCAGTCCAGATAAGCCTAGTCAGCCCCAGCATTTT.

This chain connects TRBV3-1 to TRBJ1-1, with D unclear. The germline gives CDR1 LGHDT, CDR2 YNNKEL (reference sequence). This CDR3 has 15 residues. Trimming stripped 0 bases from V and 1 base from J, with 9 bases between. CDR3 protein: CASSQDGRENTEAFF. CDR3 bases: TGTGCCAGCAGCCAAGATGGGAGGGAGAACACTGAAGCTTTCTTT.

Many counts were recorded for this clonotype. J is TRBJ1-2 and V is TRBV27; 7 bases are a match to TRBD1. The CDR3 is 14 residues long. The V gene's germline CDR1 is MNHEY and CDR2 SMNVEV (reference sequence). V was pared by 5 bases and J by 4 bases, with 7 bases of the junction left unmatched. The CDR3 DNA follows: TGTGCCAGCAGTCCGCTGACAGGGAGCTATGGCTACACCTTC. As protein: CASSPLTGSYGYTF.

CDR3 sequence (DNA): TGCGCCAGCATACCGGACAGGAACACTGAAGCTTTCTTT. Its protein product is CASIPDRNTEAFF. The rearrangement uses TRBV5-1 and TRBJ1-1; D possibly corresponds to TRBD1 (6 bases). The CDR3 is 13 amino acids. V shed 6 bases and J shed 1 base, with 10 bases lying between them. The germline V gene has CDR1 SGHRS and CDR2 YFSETQ.

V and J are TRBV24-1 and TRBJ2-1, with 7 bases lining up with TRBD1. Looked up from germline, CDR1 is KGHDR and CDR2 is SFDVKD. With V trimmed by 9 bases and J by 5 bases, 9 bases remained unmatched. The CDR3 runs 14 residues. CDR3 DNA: TGTGCCACCCAAGTAACCGGGACAGACAATGAGCAGTTCTTC. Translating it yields CATQVTGTDNEQFF.

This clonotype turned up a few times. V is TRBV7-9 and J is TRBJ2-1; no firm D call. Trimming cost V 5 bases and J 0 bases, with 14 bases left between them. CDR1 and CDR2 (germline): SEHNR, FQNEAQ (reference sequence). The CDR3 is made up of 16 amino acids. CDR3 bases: TGTGCCAGCAGCCCTCCTAGGACGAGCTCCTACAATGAGCAGTTCTTC. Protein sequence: CASSPPRTSSYNEQFF.

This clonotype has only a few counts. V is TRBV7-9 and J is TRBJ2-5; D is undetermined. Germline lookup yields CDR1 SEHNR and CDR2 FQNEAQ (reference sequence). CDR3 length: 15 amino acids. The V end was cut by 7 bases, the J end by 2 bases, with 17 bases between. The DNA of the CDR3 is TGTGCCAGCACCCCCAGGATTTTTAGGCAAGAGACCCAGTACTTC. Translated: CASTPRIFRQETQYF.

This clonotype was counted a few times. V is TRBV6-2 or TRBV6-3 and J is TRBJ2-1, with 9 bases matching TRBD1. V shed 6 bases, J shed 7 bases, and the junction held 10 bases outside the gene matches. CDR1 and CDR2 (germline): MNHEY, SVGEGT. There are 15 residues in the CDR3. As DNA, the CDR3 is TGTGCCAGCAGCTTGACAGGGGGAATGGTGAATGAGCAGTTCTTC. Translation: CASSLTGGMVNEQFF.

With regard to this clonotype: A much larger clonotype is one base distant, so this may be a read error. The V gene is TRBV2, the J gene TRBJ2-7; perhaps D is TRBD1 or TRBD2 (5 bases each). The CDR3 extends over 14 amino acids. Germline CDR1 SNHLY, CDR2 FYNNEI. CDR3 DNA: TGTGCCGGCAGTGAAGGGGACGGAACCTACGAGCAGTACTTC. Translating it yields CAGSEGDGTYEQYF.

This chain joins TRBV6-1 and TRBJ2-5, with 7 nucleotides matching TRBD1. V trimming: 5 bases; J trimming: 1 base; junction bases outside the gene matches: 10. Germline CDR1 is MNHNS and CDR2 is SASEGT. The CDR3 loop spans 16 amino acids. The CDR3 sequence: CASSIKSGQAQETQYF. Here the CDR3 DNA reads TGTGCCAGCAGTATTAAGTCCGGACAGGCCCAAGAGACCCAGTACTTC.

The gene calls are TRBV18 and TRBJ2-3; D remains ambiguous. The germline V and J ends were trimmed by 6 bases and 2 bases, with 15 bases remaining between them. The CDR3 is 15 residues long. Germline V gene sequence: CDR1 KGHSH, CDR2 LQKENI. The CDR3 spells CASSRPLVPTDTQYF. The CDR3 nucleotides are TGTGCCAGCTCGCGCCCCCTTGTGCCCACAGATACGCAGTATTTT.

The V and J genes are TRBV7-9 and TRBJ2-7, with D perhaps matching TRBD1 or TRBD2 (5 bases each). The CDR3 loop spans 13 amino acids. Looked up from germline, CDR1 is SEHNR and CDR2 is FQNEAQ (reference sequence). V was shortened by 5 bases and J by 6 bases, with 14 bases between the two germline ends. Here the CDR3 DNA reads TGTGCCAGCAGCCCCGGGACCCTCAGCGAGCAGTACTTC. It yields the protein CASSPGTLSEQYF.

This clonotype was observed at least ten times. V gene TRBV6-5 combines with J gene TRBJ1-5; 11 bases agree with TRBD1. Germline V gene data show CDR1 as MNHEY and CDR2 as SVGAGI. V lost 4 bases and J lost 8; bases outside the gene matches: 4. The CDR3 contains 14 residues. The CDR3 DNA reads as TGTGCCAGCAGTTCCGGACAGGGGGCTAAGCCCCAGCATTTT. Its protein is CASSSGQGAKPQHF.

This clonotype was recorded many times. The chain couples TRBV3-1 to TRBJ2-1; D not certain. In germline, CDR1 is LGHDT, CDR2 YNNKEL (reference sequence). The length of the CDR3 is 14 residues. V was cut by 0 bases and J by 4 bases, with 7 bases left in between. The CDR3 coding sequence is TGTGCCAGCAGCCAAGATCGTTATTACAATGAGCAGTTCTTC. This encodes CASSQDRYYNEQFF.